This record concerns one T cell receptor (beta chain) sequence. J lost 5 bases, V lost 5 bases, and 11 bases had no gene match. The CDR3 sequence is 16 residues long. The germline CDR1 and CDR2 sequences are SNHLY and FYNNEI. This entry is derived from a study of blood T cell repertoires in COVID-19. Overall study context: Samples taken during acute and convalescent COVID-19 were collected in the United States, Italy and Spain.

How the authors handled the data: Counts of nucleated cells, estimated from reference gene primer amplification, were obtained. The table came from immunoSEQ multiplex PCR; TCRdb's copy has only in-frame clones and leaves some out. Clone size and V and J calls were adopted from that table, with D and trimming inferred from the DNA. This table holds 200,000 or so clones, 86% found once. The V gene is TRBV2, the J gene TRBJ2-5; 10 nucleotides align to TRBD2. Sequenced input: PBMCs or T cells enriched from blood (not recorded which). This clonotype originated in a woman aged 40-49 years with acute COVID-19. Written as DNA, the CDR3 is TGTGCCAGCAGTCAAATTGGGACTAGCGTATGGGAGACCCAGTACTTC. Its protein product is CASSQIGTSVWETQYF.